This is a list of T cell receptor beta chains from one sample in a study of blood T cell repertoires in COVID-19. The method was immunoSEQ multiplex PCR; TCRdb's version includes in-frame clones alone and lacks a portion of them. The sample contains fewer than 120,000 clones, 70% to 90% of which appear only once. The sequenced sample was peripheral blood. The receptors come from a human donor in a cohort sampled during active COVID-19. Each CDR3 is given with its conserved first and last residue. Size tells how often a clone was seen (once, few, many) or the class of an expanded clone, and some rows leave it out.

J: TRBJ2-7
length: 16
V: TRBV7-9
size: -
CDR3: CASSLGVSGDSYEQYF

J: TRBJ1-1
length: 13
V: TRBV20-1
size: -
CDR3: CSASGGVNTEAFF

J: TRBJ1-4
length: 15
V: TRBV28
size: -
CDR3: CASSVRGATNEKLFF

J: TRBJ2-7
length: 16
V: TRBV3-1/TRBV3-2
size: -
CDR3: CASSPPTSGRAEEQYF

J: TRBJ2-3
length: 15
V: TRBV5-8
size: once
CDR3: CASIRRAGGKDTQYF

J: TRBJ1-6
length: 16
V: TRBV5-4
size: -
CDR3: CASSSYLQERDSPLHF

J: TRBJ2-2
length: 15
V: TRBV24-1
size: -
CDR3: CATSERGLATGELFF

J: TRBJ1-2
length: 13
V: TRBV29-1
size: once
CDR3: CSVESDSYYGYTF

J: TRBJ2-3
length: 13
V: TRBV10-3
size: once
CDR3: CAISAGGTDTQYF

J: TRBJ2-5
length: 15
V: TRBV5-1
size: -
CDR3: CASSLGAGLQETQYF

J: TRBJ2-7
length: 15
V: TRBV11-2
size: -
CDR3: CASSRTGTGYGEQYF

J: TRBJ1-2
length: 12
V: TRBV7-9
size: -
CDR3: CASSPIVEGYTF

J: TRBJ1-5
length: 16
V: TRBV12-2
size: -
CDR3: CASRSRRGTLDQPQHF

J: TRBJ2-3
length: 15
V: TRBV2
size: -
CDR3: CATRLGAGPTDTQYF

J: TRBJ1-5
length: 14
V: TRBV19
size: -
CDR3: CASSILRDNQPQHF

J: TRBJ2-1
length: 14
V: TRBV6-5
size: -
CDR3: CASSYGQEYNEQFF

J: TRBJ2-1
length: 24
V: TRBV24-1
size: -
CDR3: CATSDLHSASWPPALPNTYNEQFF

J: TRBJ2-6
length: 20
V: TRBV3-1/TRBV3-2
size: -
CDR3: CASSQVFFGQAGSGANVLTF